This is a list of T cell receptor beta chains from one sample in a study of CD8+CD57+ T cells in acquired aplastic anemia. TCRdb itself ran the reads through MiXCR, one entry per CDR3 protein. The sample records approximately 220,000 distinct CDR3 sequences, roughly 50% being singletons. The sample consisted of sorted CD4+, CD8+, or CD8+CD57+ T cells (not recorded which) from PBMCs. Receptors were obtained from a human donor with aplastic anemia. CDR3s include the opening cysteine and the closing phenylalanine or tryptophan. A D gene is named only where the DNA matches it firmly. Expanded clones get a size class; other rows say once, few or many, or leave the size out.

cdr3_aa	cdr3_nt	clone_size	v_call	j_call	d_call
CASSSRAGDINNQPQHF	TGTGCCAGCAGCTCCAGGGCAGGGGATATTAACAATCAGCCCCAGCATTTT	-	TRBV7-9	TRBJ1-5	-
CASSYSAGGSDTQYF	TGTGCCAGCAGTTACTCAGCGGGGGGGTCAGATACGCAGTATTTT	-	TRBV6-6	TRBJ2-3	TRBD2
CAISNGANTGELFF	TGTGCCATCAGTAACGGTGCGAACACCGGGGAGCTGTTTTTT	many	TRBV10-3	TRBJ2-2	-
CASSGLESDTDTQYF	TGTGCCAGCAGTGGATTGGAGTCAGACACAGATACGCAGTATTTT	many	TRBV2	TRBJ2-3	-
CSARSGQNTEAFF	TGCAGTGCTAGGAGCGGGCAGAACACTGAAGCTTTCTTT	-	TRBV20-1	TRBJ1-1	-
CASTPWGGSSYEQYF	TGTGCCAGCACCCCGTGGGGGGGGAGCTCCTACGAGCAGTACTTC	-	TRBV2	TRBJ2-7	TRBD2
CSVQGGALAGGTDTQYF	TGCAGCGTGCAAGGTGGGGCACTAGCGGGAGGAACAGATACGCAGTATTTT	-	TRBV29-1	TRBJ2-3	TRBD2
CSARGTGRDRGSTSTDTQYF	TGCAGTGCTAGGGGGACCGGCCGGGACAGGGGATCAACTAGCACAGATACGCAGTATTTT	many	TRBV20-1	TRBJ2-3	TRBD1
CASSGTGVMNTEAFF	TGTGCCAGCAGTGGGACAGGGGTCATGAACACTGAAGCTTTCTTT	many	TRBV2	TRBJ1-1	TRBD1
CASSDTGLRNYGYTF	TGTGCCAGTAGTGACACAGGGTTAAGGAACTATGGCTACACCTTC	-	TRBV19	TRBJ1-2	-
CASSSPDRSGELFF	TGTGCCAGCAGCTCACCTGACAGATCCGGGGAGCTGTTTTTT	-	TRBV13	TRBJ2-2	-
CSAGTGITEAFF	TGCAGCGCTGGGACAGGGATTACTGAAGCTTTCTTT	many	TRBV29-1	TRBJ1-1	TRBD1
CASSVAGGSEQYF	TGTGCCAGCAGCGTAGCAGGGGGTTCCGAGCAGTACTTC	-	TRBV9	TRBJ2-7	TRBD1
CASSMKLTGNTEAFF	TGTGCCAGTAGTATGAAGTTGACGGGGAACACTGAAGCTTTCTTT	many	TRBV19	TRBJ1-1	-
CATSKTGQGNEKLFF	TGTGCCACCAGCAAGACGGGACAGGGTAATGAAAAACTGTTTTTT	many	TRBV15	TRBJ1-4	TRBD1